This T cell receptor (beta chain) is from a study of Ad26.COV2.S vaccination and SARS-CoV-2 variants. The method was immunoSEQ multiplex PCR; TCRdb's version includes in-frame clones alone and lacks a portion of them. Of fewer than 600,000 clones in the sample, 80% to 90% were seen once. This CDR3 contains 15 residues. The V and J ends lost 6 bases and 6 bases, in that order; junction bases with no gene match: 9. Germline CDR1 is WSHSY and CDR2 is SAAADI. Treatment defined: around 19 received Ad26.COV2.S at low or high dose, single or two shots; about 5 received placebo; per-sample allocation not given. Day 63 after the first injection of vaccine or placebo was the sampling time. Expression of Wuhan-strain SARS-CoV-2 spike came from the Ad26 vector that formed the vaccine.

This clonotype was sampled from a person between 18 and 65 years old who received the Ad26.COV2.S COVID-19 vaccine or a placebo. The chain links TRBV10-2 to TRBJ1-5; 9 bases agree with TRBD1. The starting material was peripheral blood, obtained in a trial of Ad26.COV2.S vaccine versus placebo. CDR3 sequence (DNA): TGCGCCAGCAGACAAACAGGGGGCGCAGGTCAGCCCCAGCATTTT. Protein: CASRQTGGAGQPQHF.